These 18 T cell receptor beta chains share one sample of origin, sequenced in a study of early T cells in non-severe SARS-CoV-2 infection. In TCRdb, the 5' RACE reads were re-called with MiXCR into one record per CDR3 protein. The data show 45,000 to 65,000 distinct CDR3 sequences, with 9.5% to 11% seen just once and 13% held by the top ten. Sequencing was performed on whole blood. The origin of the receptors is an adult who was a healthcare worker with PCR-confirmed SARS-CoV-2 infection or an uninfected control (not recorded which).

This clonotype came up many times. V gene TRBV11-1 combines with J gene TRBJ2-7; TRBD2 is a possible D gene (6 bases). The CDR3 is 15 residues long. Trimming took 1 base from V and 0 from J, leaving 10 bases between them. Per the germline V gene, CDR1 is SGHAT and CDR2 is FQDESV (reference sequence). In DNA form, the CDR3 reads TGTGCCAGCAGCTTAGGCGGAGGGAGCTCCTACGAGCAGTACTTC. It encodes CASSLGGGSSYEQYF.

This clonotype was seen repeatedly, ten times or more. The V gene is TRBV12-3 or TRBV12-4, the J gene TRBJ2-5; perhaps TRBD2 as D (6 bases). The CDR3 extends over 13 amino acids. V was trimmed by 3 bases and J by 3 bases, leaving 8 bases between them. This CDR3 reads CASSFGGKETQYF. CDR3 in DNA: TGTGCCAGCAGTTTCGGCGGGAAAGAGACCCAGTACTTC.

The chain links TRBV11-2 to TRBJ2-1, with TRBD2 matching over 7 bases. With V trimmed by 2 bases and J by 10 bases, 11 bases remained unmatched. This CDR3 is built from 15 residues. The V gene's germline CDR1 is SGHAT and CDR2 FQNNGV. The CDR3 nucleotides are TGTGCCAGCAGCTTAAATGACGGGAGGTTGTGGGAGCAGTTCTTC. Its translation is CASSLNDGRLWEQFF.

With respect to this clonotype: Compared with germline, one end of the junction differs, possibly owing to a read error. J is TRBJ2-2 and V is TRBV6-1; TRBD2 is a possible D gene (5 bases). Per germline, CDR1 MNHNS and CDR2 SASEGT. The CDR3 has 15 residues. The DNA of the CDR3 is TGTGCCAGCAGTGGAGAACTAGAGAACGCCGGGGAGCTGTTTTTT. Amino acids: CASSGELENAGELFF.

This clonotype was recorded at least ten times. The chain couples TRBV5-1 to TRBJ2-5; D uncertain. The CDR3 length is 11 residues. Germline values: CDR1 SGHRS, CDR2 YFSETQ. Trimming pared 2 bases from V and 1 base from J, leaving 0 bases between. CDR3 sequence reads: CASSFQETQYF. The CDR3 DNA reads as TGCGCCAGCAGCTTCCAAGAGACCCAGTACTTC.

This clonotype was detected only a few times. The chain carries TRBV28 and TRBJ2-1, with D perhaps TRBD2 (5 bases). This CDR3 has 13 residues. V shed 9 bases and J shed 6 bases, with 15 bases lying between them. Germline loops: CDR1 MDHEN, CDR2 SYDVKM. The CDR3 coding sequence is TGTGCCAGTCTTGGACTCACGATCAATGAGCAGTTCTTC. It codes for CASLGLTINEQFF.

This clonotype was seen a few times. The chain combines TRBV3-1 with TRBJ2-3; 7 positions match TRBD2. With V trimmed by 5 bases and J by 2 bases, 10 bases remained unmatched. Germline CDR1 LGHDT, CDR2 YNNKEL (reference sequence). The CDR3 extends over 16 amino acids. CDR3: CASSKSPSGYTDTQYF. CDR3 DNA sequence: TGTGCCAGCAGCAAGTCCCCTAGCGGCTACACAGATACGCAGTATTTT.

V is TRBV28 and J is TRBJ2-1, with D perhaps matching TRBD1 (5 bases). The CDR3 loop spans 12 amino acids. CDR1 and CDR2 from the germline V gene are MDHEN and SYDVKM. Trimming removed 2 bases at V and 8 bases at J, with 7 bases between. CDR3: CASSLSRDEQFF. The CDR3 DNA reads TGTGCCAGCAGTTTAAGCAGGGATGAGCAGTTCTTC.

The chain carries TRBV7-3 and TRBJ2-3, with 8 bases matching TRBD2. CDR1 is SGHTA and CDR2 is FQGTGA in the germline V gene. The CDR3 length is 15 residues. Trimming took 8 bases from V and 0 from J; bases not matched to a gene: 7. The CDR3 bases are TGTGCCAGCTCTTTAGCGGGGTCTAGCACAGATACGCAGTATTTT. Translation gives CASSLAGSSTDTQYF.

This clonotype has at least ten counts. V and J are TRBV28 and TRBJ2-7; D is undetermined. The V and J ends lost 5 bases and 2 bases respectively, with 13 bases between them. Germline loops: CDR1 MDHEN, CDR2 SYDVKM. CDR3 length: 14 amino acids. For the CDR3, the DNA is TGTGCCAGCAGTGAACGACGGGCAACCTACGAGCAGTACTTC. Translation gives CASSERRATYEQYF.

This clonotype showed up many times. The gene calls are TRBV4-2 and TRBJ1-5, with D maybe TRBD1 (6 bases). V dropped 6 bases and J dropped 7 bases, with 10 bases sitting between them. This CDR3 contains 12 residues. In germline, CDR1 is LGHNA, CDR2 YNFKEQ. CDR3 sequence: CASSQGYQPQHF. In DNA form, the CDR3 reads TGTGCCAGCAGTCAGGGGTACCAGCCCCAGCATTTT.

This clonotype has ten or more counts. CDR3 DNA sequence: TGTGCCAGCAGCTTAACTAGCGGTCTGAACACCGGGGAGCTGTTTTTT. Its protein product is CASSLTSGLNTGELFF. The chain employs TRBV7-2 and TRBJ2-2; 8 bases align to TRBD2. V trimming: 2 bases; J trimming: 1 base; junction bases outside the gene matches: 3. The CDR3 runs to 16 residues. Germline values: CDR1 SGHTA, CDR2 FQGNSA.

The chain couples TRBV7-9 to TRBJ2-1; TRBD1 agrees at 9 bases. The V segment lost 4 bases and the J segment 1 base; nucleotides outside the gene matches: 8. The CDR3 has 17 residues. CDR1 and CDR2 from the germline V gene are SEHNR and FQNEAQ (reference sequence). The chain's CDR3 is CASSSGQGLPSYNEQFF. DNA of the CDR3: TGTGCCAGCAGCTCGGGACAGGGTCTACCATCCTACAATGAGCAGTTCTTC.

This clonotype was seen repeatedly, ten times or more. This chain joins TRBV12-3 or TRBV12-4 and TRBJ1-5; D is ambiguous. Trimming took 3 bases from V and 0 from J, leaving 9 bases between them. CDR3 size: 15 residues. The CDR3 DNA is TGTGCCAGCAGTTTTAGAGGGAATAGCAATCAGCCCCAGCATTTT. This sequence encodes CASSFRGNSNQPQHF.

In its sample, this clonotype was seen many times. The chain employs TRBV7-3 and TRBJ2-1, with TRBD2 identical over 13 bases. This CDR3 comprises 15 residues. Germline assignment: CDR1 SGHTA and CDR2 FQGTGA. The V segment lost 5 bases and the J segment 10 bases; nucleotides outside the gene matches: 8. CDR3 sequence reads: CASSTSGGASKEQFF. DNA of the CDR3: TGTGCCAGCAGCACTAGCGGGGGGGCCTCAAAGGAGCAGTTCTTC.

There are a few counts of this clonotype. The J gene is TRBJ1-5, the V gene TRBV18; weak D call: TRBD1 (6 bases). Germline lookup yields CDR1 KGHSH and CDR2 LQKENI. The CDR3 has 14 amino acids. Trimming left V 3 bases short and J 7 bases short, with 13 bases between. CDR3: CASSPQTGPQPQHF. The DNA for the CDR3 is TGTGCCAGCTCACCCCAGACAGGTCCCCAGCCCCAGCATTTT.

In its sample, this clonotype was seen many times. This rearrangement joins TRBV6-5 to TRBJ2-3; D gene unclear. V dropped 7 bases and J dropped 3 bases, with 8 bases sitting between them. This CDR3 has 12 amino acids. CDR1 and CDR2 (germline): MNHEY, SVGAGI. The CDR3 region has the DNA TGTGCCAGCACTTCAGAGACAGATACGCAGTATTTT. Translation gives CASTSETDTQYF.

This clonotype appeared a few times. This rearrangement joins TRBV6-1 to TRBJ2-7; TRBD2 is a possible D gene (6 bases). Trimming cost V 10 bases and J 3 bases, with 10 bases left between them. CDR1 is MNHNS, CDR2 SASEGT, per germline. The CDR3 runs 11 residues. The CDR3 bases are TGTGCCACCAAGGGAGGCTACGAGCAGTACTTC. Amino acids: CATKGGYEQYF.